This T cell receptor (beta chain) came from a study of blood T cell repertoires in COVID-19. Study details: Donors in the United States, Italy and Spain gave samples during acute or convalescent COVID-19.

Clones were read by immunoSEQ multiplex PCR, and TCRdb kept only the in-frame ones, dropping some. The sample includes 150,000 to 200,000 clones, around 87% of them seen just once. Seattle patients were enrolled while actively infected and followed longitudinally. Trimming removed 6 bases at V and 3 bases at J, with 11 bases between. Germline loops: CDR1 SQVTM, CDR2 ANQGSEA. CDR3 length: 12 residues. The chain carries TRBV29-1 and TRBJ1-1; D unclear. The source material was peripheral blood. This receptor was identified in a woman aged 70-85 years with COVID-19, enrolled during active disease. The CDR3 is CSVEVRDTEAFF. CDR3 in DNA: TGCAGCGTGGAGGTAAGGGACACTGAAGCTTTCTTT.